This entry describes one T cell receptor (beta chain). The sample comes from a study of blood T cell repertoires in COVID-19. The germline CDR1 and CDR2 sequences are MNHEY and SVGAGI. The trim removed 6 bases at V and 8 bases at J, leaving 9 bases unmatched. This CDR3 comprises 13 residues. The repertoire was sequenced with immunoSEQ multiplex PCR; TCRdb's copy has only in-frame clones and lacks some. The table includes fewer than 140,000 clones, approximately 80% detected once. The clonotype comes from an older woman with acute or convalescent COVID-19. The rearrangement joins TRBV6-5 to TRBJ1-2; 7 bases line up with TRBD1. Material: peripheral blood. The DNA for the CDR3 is TGTGCCAGCAGGATAACAGGGGTAGGGGGCTACACCTTC. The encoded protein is CASRITGVGGYTF.